This TCR beta chain was recorded in a study of blood T cells in healthy people across ages. A second roughly 6 to 12 cycle PCR used barcoded and J-beta primers. The template-switch adaptor, which had 12 random nucleotides, put a tag on each cDNA molecule. A single record per CDR3 protein comes from TCRdb applying MiXCR to the 5' RACE reads. The sample records about 900,000 distinct CDR3 sequences, approximately 67% being singletons. This clonotype was counted at least ten times. The CDR3 is 13 residues long. Germline V CDR1 and CDR2: MNHEY, SVGEGT. Trimming shortened V by 0 bases and J by 3 bases, and 0 bases separated the two germline ends.

The rearrangement links TRBV6-2 or TRBV6-3 to TRBJ2-6; D is uncertain. The source material was blood. The clonotype originates from a man younger than 45 in good health. In DNA, the CDR3 is TGTGCCAGCAGTTACTCTGGGGCCAACGTCCTGACTTTC. Translation: CASSYSGANVLTF.